This T cell receptor beta chain was identified during a study of blood T cell repertoires in COVID-19. Study-wide background: Italy, Spain and the United States were the sources of the convalescent and acute COVID-19 samples. Nucleic acid was either cDNA or gDNA, and it came from T cells, B-cell-depleted T cells, or PBMCs.

In germline, CDR1 is MDHEN, CDR2 SYDVKM. The V end was cut by 10 bases, the J end by 3 bases, with 10 bases between. This CDR3 is 11 amino acids long. Original data processing: From reference gene primer amplification, estimates of nucleated cell counts were derived. Libraries were prepared by immunoSEQ multiplex PCR; TCRdb keeps only in-frame clonotypes and omits some of them. V, J and clone size are those of that table, while D and trimming were read from the DNA. The data show around 63,000 clones, more than 80% seen once. The sequence came from a woman over 75 with acute or convalescent COVID-19. This rearrangement joins TRBV28 to TRBJ2-7, with D possibly matching TRBD2 (6 bases). Sequencing was done on a sample of peripheral blood. CDR3 loop: CATRDFYEQYF. The CDR3 DNA reads TGTGCCACCAGGGACTTCTACGAGCAGTACTTC.